These 26 T cell receptor beta chains were sequenced from one sample in a study of T cells in Graves' hyperthyroidism and ophthalmopathy. Using RNA transcripts as the source, TCR beta CDR3 regions were amplified. HTBI primers drove first-round RT-PCR of the TCR CDR3. A single record per CDR3 protein comes from TCRdb applying MiXCR to the multiplex PCR reads. The top ten hold about 17% of the sample, which has approximately 610,000 distinct CDR3 sequences, 15% to 20% seen once. The specimen was blood. These receptors all come from a woman aged 18-30 years with Graves' hyperthyroidism.

This clonotype was detected a few times. The chain couples TRBV11-2 to TRBJ2-3; 9 bases match TRBD2. This CDR3 region has 19 residues. The germline V gene encodes CDR1 SGHAT and CDR2 FQNNGV. Trimming took 2 bases from V and 2 from J; bases not matched to a gene: 14. The CDR3 reads CASSLMSGLAGFNTDTQYF. The CDR3 bases are TGTGCCAGCAGCTTAATGAGTGGCCTAGCGGGGTTTAACACAGATACGCAGTATTTT. The full variable domain, completed using reference TRBV11-2 and TRBJ2-3, is EAGVAQSPRYKIIEKRQSVAFWCNPISGHATLYWYQQILGQGPKLLIQFQNNGVVDDSQLPKDRFSAERLKGVDSTLKIQPAKLEDSAVYLCASSLMSGLAGFNTDTQYFGPGTRLTVL.

The rearrangement links TRBV29-1 to TRBJ1-2, with D possibly TRBD1 on 5 matching bases. Germline values: CDR1 SQVTM, CDR2 ANQGSEA. The V end was cut by 4 bases, the J end by 6 bases, with 15 bases between. There are 13 residues in the CDR3. CDR3 nucleotide sequence: TGCAGCGTTGTGGGACGGTTGGCCGATGGCTACACCTTC. The encoded protein is CSVVGRLADGYTF.

Many counts were recorded for this clonotype. The chain links TRBV28 to TRBJ1-1; no clear D. The CDR3 totals 14 residues. V lost 6 bases and J lost 4, with 15 bases in between. Per the germline V gene, CDR1 is MDHEN and CDR2 is SYDVKM. The CDR3 coding sequence is TGTGCCAGCAGCGCGGGTGGGGTGAGCACTGAAGCTTTCTTT. Translation: CASSAGGVSTEAFF.

This clonotype was observed many times. The gene calls are TRBV7-9 and TRBJ2-5, with D maybe TRBD1 (6 bases). The CDR3 is 19 residues long. The V gene lost 2 bases and the J gene lost 1 base, with 23 bases spanning the gap. Germline V lookup: CDR1 SEHNR, CDR2 FQNEAQ (reference sequence). CDR3 in amino acids: CASSLNRATRDVGQETQYF. DNA of the CDR3: TGTGCCAGCAGCTTAAACAGGGCGACGAGGGACGTCGGCCAAGAGACCCAGTACTTC.

This clonotype was recorded a few times. The rearrangement links TRBV20-1 to TRBJ2-3, with 11 bases that match TRBD2. Germline CDR1 and CDR2: DFQATT and SNEGSKA (reference sequence). Trimming at V came to 0 bases and at J to 0 bases, leaving 14 bases not matched to a gene. The length of the CDR3 is 20 residues. The CDR3 protein is CSARDKNKTSGDLSTDTQYF. CDR3 nucleotides: TGCAGTGCTAGAGACAAAAACAAGACTAGCGGGGACCTAAGCACAGATACGCAGTATTTT.

This sequence joins TRBV12-3 or TRBV12-4 and TRBJ2-1, with 14 bases aligning to TRBD2. CDR3 length equals 20 residues. The V gene end was trimmed by 5 bases and the J gene end by 10 bases; junction bases not matched to a gene: 22. CDR3 bases: TGTGCCAGCAGTGCCCAAATACTTCCAATGACTAGCGGGAGGGTAGGCGAGCAGTTCTTC. This codes for CASSAQILPMTSGRVGEQFF.

The chain employs TRBV10-3 and TRBJ1-4, with D perhaps TRBD1 (5 bases). The CDR3 totals 15 residues. V was cut by 8 bases and J by 2 bases, with 15 bases left in between. Germline V gene sequence: CDR1 ENHRY, CDR2 SYGVKD. The CDR3 DNA sequence: TGTGCCATCGGCAGGGAAGGGGCGACTAATGAAAAACTGTTTTTT. Translating it yields CAIGREGATNEKLFF.

This clonotype appeared many times. V and J are TRBV2 and TRBJ2-7, with TRBD2 identical over 8 bases. V shed 2 bases and J 2 bases; nucleotides not matched to a gene: 5. Germline CDR1 is SNHLY and CDR2 is FYNNEI. The CDR3 loop spans 15 amino acids. The CDR3 loop is CASSELEAGAYEQYF. DNA of the CDR3: TGTGCCAGCAGTGAATTGGAAGCGGGGGCCTACGAGCAGTACTTC.

This clonotype came up many times. The J gene is TRBJ2-7, the V gene TRBV7-2, with D uncertain. The CDR3 runs to 12 residues. Germline-derived CDR1 and CDR2 are SGHTA and FQGNSA. The V end lost 2 bases, the J end lost 6 bases, and 8 bases lay between the germline ends. The CDR3 is CASSLSPTEQYF. CDR3 DNA sequence: TGTGCCAGCAGCTTATCCCCTACCGAGCAGTACTTC.

This clonotype was picked up a small number of times. The V gene is TRBV10-3, the J gene TRBJ2-7; perhaps TRBD1 as D (6 bases). The V and J ends lost 10 bases and 6 bases respectively, with 19 bases between them. Germline V gene lookup returns CDR1 ENHRY and CDR2 SYGVKD. The length of the CDR3 is 13 residues. The CDR3 sequence: CASSKTSGVEQYF. CDR3 nucleotides: TGTGCCAGCAGCAAAACCTCAGGGGTCGAGCAGTACTTC.

The sample holds a few counts of this clonotype. The CDR3 sequence: CASERVGDGNQPQHF. CDR3 in DNA: TGTGCCAGCGAAAGGGTGGGGGATGGCAATCAGCCCCAGCATTTT. The J gene is TRBJ1-5, the V gene TRBV6-1; tentatively, D is TRBD1 (5 bases). Trimming took off 8 bases at V and 2 bases at J, with 16 bases between the two ends. The germline V gene encodes CDR1 MNHNS and CDR2 SASEGT. The CDR3 consists of 15 residues.

This clonotype showed up many times. The rearrangement links TRBV29-1 to TRBJ2-7; TRBD1 might be the D (5 bases). This CDR3 has 14 amino acids. Germline values: CDR1 SQVTM, CDR2 ANQGSEA. The V end was cut by 4 bases, the J end by 6 bases, with 19 bases between. This CDR3 reads CSVAVWGSVGEQYF. For the CDR3, the DNA is TGCAGCGTTGCTGTCTGGGGCTCGGTAGGCGAGCAGTACTTC.

The V call is TRBV28, the J call TRBJ2-5; 9 bases agree with TRBD2. The CDR3 is 14 residues long. V lost 2 bases and J lost 4; bases outside the gene matches: 2. Germline CDR1 is MDHEN and CDR2 is SYDVKM. The CDR3 loop reads CASSLLAGSETQYF. The CDR3 nucleotides read TGTGCCAGCAGTTTACTAGCGGGATCAGAGACCCAGTACTTC. Combining the CDR3 with reference TRBV28 and TRBJ2-5 gives the whole variable domain DVKVTQSSRYLVKRTGEKVFLECVQDMDHENMFWYRQDPGLGLRLIYFSYDVKMKEKGDIPEGYSVSREKKERFSLILESASTNQTSMYLCASSLLAGSETQYFGPGTRLLVL.

V usage is TRBV11-3 and J usage is TRBJ2-1, with D possibly being TRBD1 or TRBD2 (5 bases each). Deletions cut 5 bases from V and 7 bases from J, with 21 bases between. From germline, CDR1 is SGHNT and CDR2 YENEEA. The CDR3 is 16 residues long. The CDR3 DNA sequence: TGTGCCAGCAGCCCTCACCCGGGACGGGATAATAATGAGCAGTTCTTC. It yields the protein CASSPHPGRDNNEQFF. The full variable domain, with the rest looked up from reference TRBV11-3 and TRBJ2-1, is EAGVVQSPRYKIIEKKQPVAFWCNPISGHNTLYWYLQNLGQGPELLIRYENEEAVDDSQLPKDRFSAERLKGVDSTLKIQPAELGDSAVYLCASSPHPGRDNNEQFFGPGTRLTVL.

The table lists this clonotype with a few counts. The CDR3 reads CASALGQSGQPQHF. The CDR3 nucleotides read TGTGCTAGTGCCCTGGGGCAGTCCGGGCAGCCCCAGCATTTT. The chain links TRBV12-5 to TRBJ1-5; D might be TRBD1 (5 bases). This CDR3 has 14 residues. Germline V gene lookup returns CDR1 LGHNT and CDR2 FRNRAP. V shed 7 bases and J shed 7 bases, with 17 bases lying between them.

This clonotype was found many times. This chain joins TRBV11-3 and TRBJ2-3; 11 bases line up with TRBD2. V shed 6 bases and J 0 bases; nucleotides not matched to a gene: 5. There are 16 residues in the CDR3. Germline values: CDR1 SGHNT, CDR2 YENEEA. CDR3 sequence: CASSSGTSGSTDTQYF. The CDR3 DNA reads TGTGCCAGCAGTTCCGGGACTAGCGGCAGCACAGATACGCAGTATTTT.

The chain combines TRBV27 with TRBJ2-7; a weak D match, TRBD1 (5 bases). Per germline, CDR1 MNHEY and CDR2 SMNVEV (reference sequence). The V gene lost 2 bases and the J gene lost 3 bases, with 14 bases spanning the gap. This CDR3 contains 15 residues. The CDR3 spells CASSLRSGLFYEQYF. The CDR3 coding sequence is TGTGCCAGCAGTTTAAGGTCAGGGCTCTTCTACGAGCAGTACTTC.

This clonotype has more than one count but fewer than ten. This chain joins TRBV20-1 and TRBJ2-3; the D is unclear. Germline V gives CDR1 DFQATT, CDR2 SNEGSKA (reference sequence). The CDR3 is made up of 13 amino acids. Trimming left V 1 base short and J 0 bases short, with 5 bases between. CDR3 DNA sequence: TGCAGTGCTAGAGGGCATAGCACAGATACGCAGTATTTT. It specifies CSARGHSTDTQYF.

This clonotype appeared many times. This chain joins TRBV28 and TRBJ2-3; 7 bases agree with TRBD2. The V and J ends lost 6 bases and 7 bases, in that order; junction bases with no gene match: 7. Germline V CDR1 and CDR2: MDHEN, SYDVKM. This CDR3 has 13 residues. For the CDR3, the DNA is TGTGCCAGCAGCCAAGGACTAGATAATACGCAGTATTTT. Translated: CASSQGLDNTQYF. Full variable domain (rest looked up from reference TRBV28 and TRBJ2-3): DVKVTQSSRYLVKRTGEKVFLECVQDMDHENMFWYRQDPGLGLRLIYFSYDVKMKEKGDIPEGYSVSREKKERFSLILESASTNQTSMYLCASSQGLDNTQYFGPGTRLTVL.

This clonotype was found a few times. A much larger clone differs by one base, so this may be a read error. J is TRBJ1-1 and V is TRBV6-4; 7 positions match TRBD1. The CDR3 consists of 16 residues. Germline CDR1 is MRHNA and CDR2 is SNTAGT. DNA for the CDR3: TGTGCCAGCAGTCCAGTAGGGGGCGCGAGGCGGACTGCAGCTTTCTTT. Translated: CASSPVGGARRTAAFF.

Of note for this clonotype: It may be a read error: a sequence one base away is much more abundant. The chain links TRBV28 to TRBJ1-1; tentative D call: TRBD1 (6 bases). Deletions cut 8 bases from V and 5 bases from J, with 18 bases between. The CDR3 loop spans 14 amino acids. The germline V gene has CDR1 MDHEN and CDR2 SYDVKM. The CDR3 sequence is CASGEGRGSTEAFF. The DNA for the CDR3 is TGTGCCAGCGGTGAGGGCAGGGGTAGTACTGAAGCTTTCTTT.

This clonotype was detected many times. This rearrangement joins TRBV28 to TRBJ1-1; D possibly corresponds to TRBD1 (5 bases). Trimming removed 4 bases at V and 4 bases at J, with 22 bases between. The CDR3 is 17 amino acids. Germline V gives CDR1 MDHEN, CDR2 SYDVKM. The chain's CDR3 is CASSSYSGTSSGTEAFF. Written as DNA, the CDR3 is TGTGCCAGCAGTTCCTATTCCGGGACGTCCTCGGGCACTGAAGCTTTCTTT. The variable domain in full, with the rest retrieved from reference TRBV28 and TRBJ1-1, is DVKVTQSSRYLVKRTGEKVFLECVQDMDHENMFWYRQDPGLGLRLIYFSYDVKMKEKGDIPEGYSVSREKKERFSLILESASTNQTSMYLCASSSYSGTSSGTEAFFGQGTRLTVV.

The J gene is TRBJ1-1, the V gene TRBV7-4; D is possibly TRBD1 (5 bases). This CDR3 is built from 18 residues. Trimming took 5 bases from V and 1 from J, leaving 23 bases between them. In germline, CDR1 is SGHVT, CDR2 SQSDAQ. CDR3 bases: TGTGCCAGCAGCCCTGCCCCCGGACATAGCAGGGCGAACACTGAAGCTTTCTTT. Translated: CASSPAPGHSRANTEAFF.

This clonotype was recorded at least ten times. The chain employs TRBV28 and TRBJ2-4, with 8 bases that match TRBD2. Trimming at V came to 8 bases and at J to 8 bases, leaving 8 bases not matched to a gene. CDR3 length: 13 residues. CDR1 and CDR2 (germline): MDHEN, SYDVKM. The CDR3, as DNA: TGTGCCAGCGCCCCCCCGGGGGGGTACATTCAGTACTTC. It translates to CASAPPGGYIQYF.

This rearrangement joins TRBV28 to TRBJ2-4; D gene unclear. V was clipped by 2 bases and J by 7 bases, with 18 bases between them. Germline CDR1 and CDR2: MDHEN and SYDVKM. CDR3 length equals 16 residues. CDR3 nucleotide sequence: TGTGCCAGCAGTTTAGGGGTGCCCATACGGTGGAACATTCAGTACTTC. Its translation is CASSLGVPIRWNIQYF.

The V call is TRBV28, the J call TRBJ2-2; no definite D call. Trimming took 7 bases from V and 6 from J, leaving 12 bases between them. This CDR3 is 13 amino acids long. In germline, CDR1 is MDHEN, CDR2 SYDVKM. CDR3 amino acids: CASNPPPAGELFF. The CDR3 DNA reads TGTGCCAGCAACCCACCCCCGGCCGGGGAGCTGTTTTTT.